This TCR beta chain was sequenced for a study of blood T cell repertoires in COVID-19. Trimming pared 5 bases from V and 4 bases from J, leaving 11 bases between. The CDR3 totals 13 residues. Per the germline V gene, CDR1 is SGHNT and CDR2 is YENEEA. The assay was immunoSEQ multiplex PCR, and TCRdb's table has in-frame clones only and misses some. The table lists around 150,000 clones, approximately 80% of them singletons. The clonotype comes from a human donor in a cohort sampled during active COVID-19. The chain recombines TRBV11-3 with TRBJ1-1; D not resolved. Sequencing was carried out using peripheral blood. CDR3 protein: CASSPSGSTEAFF. The CDR3 DNA reads as TGTGCCAGCAGCCCATCGGGGAGCACTGAAGCTTTCTTT.